The next 27 T cell receptor beta chains were all read from a single sample in a study of type 1 and type 2 diabetes patients. Genomic DNA was the PCR template. Multiplex PCR with 30 forward and 13 reverse primers amplified the TCR beta CDR3. TCRdb reprocessed the multiplex PCR reads with MiXCR, giving one entry per CDR3 protein. The sample includes approximately 260,000 distinct CDR3 sequences, roughly 50% of them seen just once. Sequencing was performed on peripheral blood mononuclear cells (PBMCs). Receptors were obtained from a young man with type 2 diabetes.

This clonotype was detected only a few times. The V gene is TRBV29-1, the J gene TRBJ2-7; D remains ambiguous. This CDR3 has 13 residues. The V and J ends lost 0 bases and 1 base respectively, with 7 bases between them. CDR1 and CDR2 from the germline V gene are SQVTM and ANQGSEA. The CDR3 region is CSVEDPGSYEQYF. In DNA form, the CDR3 reads TGCAGCGTTGAAGACCCCGGATCCTACGAGCAGTACTTC.

The sample holds one count of this clonotype. The J gene is TRBJ2-3, the V gene TRBV6-6, with D unresolved. CDR3 size: 10 residues. The germline CDR1 and CDR2 sequences are MNHNY and SVGAGI (reference sequence). V was shortened by 10 bases and J by 6 bases, with 8 bases between the two germline ends. CDR3: CATLSDTQYF. CDR3 nucleotide sequence: TGTGCCACTTTATCCGATACGCAGTATTTT.

This chain joins TRBV28 and TRBJ2-1; 8 nucleotides align to TRBD2. The germline V gene has CDR1 MDHEN and CDR2 SYDVKM. The CDR3 has 15 residues. Trimming at V came to 3 bases and at J to 5 bases, leaving 6 bases not matched to a gene. The CDR3 spells CASSFVLAVNNEQFF. DNA for the CDR3: TGTGCCAGCAGTTTCGTACTAGCGGTGAACAATGAGCAGTTCTTC.

This chain connects TRBV19 to TRBJ1-2; D is uncertain. Trimming stripped 3 bases from V and 7 bases from J, with 24 bases between. Germline V gives CDR1 LNHDA, CDR2 SQIVND (reference sequence). CDR3 length: 17 residues. The DNA of the CDR3 is TGTGCCAGTAGTATCCTTTTTTTCGGTAGCGAGGTCGGTGGCTACACCTTC. Translated: CASSILFFGSEVGGYTF.

The table lists this clonotype with a few counts. This chain joins TRBV2 and TRBJ2-7; possibly TRBD1 or TRBD2 for D (6 bases each). Per the germline V gene, CDR1 is SNHLY and CDR2 is FYNNEI. The CDR3 sequence is 15 residues long. V was clipped by 4 bases and J by 2 bases, with 15 bases between them. CDR3 nucleotide sequence: TGTGCCAGCAGTGGGTCGGGGGCCGTGACCTACGAGCAGTACTTC. Translated: CASSGSGAVTYEQYF.

This chain links TRBV28 with TRBJ2-3; D possibly corresponds to TRBD2 (6 bases). CDR1 and CDR2 from the germline V gene are MDHEN and SYDVKM. The CDR3 is 12 residues long. Between the trimmed V and J ends, which lost 5 bases and 13 bases, there was a span of 16 bases. CDR3 coding DNA: TGTGCCAGCAGTCCCCTAGCGCCTCGCGAGTATTTT. This encodes CASSPLAPREYF. Full variable domain (missing parts from reference TRBV28 and TRBJ2-3): DVKVTQSSRYLVKRTGEKVFLECVQDMDHENMFWYRQDPGLGLRLIYFSYDVKMKEKGDIPEGYSVSREKKERFSLILESASTNQTSMYLCASSPLAPREYFGPGTRLTVL.

The chain uses TRBV27 and TRBJ1-2; 10 positions match TRBD1. Per the germline V gene, CDR1 is MNHEY and CDR2 is SMNVEV (reference sequence). J was trimmed by 8 bases and V by 2 bases; bases with no gene match: 2. The CDR3 runs to 13 residues. Here the CDR3 DNA reads TGTGCCAGCAGTTTAGAGACAGGGGGCGGCTACACCTTC. It yields the protein CASSLETGGGYTF.

V usage is TRBV30 and J usage is TRBJ1-2; 7 bases agree with TRBD1. The V segment lost 0 bases and the J segment 3 bases; nucleotides outside the gene matches: 4. CDR1 is GTSNPN and CDR2 is SVGIG in the germline V gene (reference sequence). The CDR3 length is 14 residues. The CDR3 spells CAWSVGGLDYGYTF. The CDR3, as DNA: TGTGCCTGGAGTGTAGGGGGCTTGGACTATGGCTACACCTTC. Full variable domain (outside the CDR3, taken from reference TRBV30 and TRBJ1-2): SQTIHQWPATLVQPVGSPLSLECTVEGTSNPNLYWYRQAAGRGLQLLFYSVGIGQISSEVPQNLSASRPQDRQFILSSKKLLLSDSGFYLCAWSVGGLDYGYTFGSGTRLTVV.

This clonotype was observed once. This clone may be a read error of a much larger clone one base away. The CDR3 sequence is CASSDPGDEQCF. Here the CDR3 DNA reads TGCGCCAGCAGTGACCCCGGGGACGAGCAGTGCTTC. The chain employs TRBV10-2 and TRBJ2-7; D is possibly TRBD1 or TRBD2 (5 bases each). Germline V gene data show CDR1 as WSHSY and CDR2 as SAAADI. This CDR3 is 12 amino acids long.

This clonotype came up a few times. The gene calls are TRBV29-1 and TRBJ2-7; D is unclear. The V gene lost 4 bases and the J gene lost 0 bases, with 7 bases spanning the gap. This CDR3 region has 12 residues. CDR1 is SQVTM, CDR2 ANQGSEA, per germline. CDR3 loop: CSVGTYSYEQYF. CDR3 sequence (DNA): TGCAGCGTTGGTACATACTCCTACGAGCAGTACTTC.

This clonotype was found a few times. The chain employs TRBV19 and TRBJ2-1; D might be TRBD1 (6 bases). Trimming removed 6 bases at V and 3 bases at J, with 9 bases between. CDR3 length: 13 residues. Germline CDR1 LNHDA, CDR2 SQIVND (reference sequence). The CDR3 reads CASSQGNYNEQFF. DNA of the CDR3: TGTGCCAGTAGCCAGGGGAACTACAATGAGCAGTTCTTC.

This chain links TRBV19 with TRBJ2-1; D possibly uses TRBD1 or TRBD2 (5 bases each). The CDR3 loop spans 13 amino acids. V lost 7 bases, J lost 8 bases, and 15 bases lay in between. The germline V gene has CDR1 LNHDA and CDR2 SQIVND (reference sequence). The CDR3 loop is CASTKAGAYEQFF. The DNA of the CDR3 is TGTGCCAGTACCAAGGCCGGGGCCTATGAGCAGTTCTTC.

The rearrangement links TRBV19 to TRBJ2-5, with 9 bases identical to TRBD1. Germline V lookup: CDR1 LNHDA, CDR2 SQIVND (reference sequence). The J segment lost 7 bases and the V segment lost 8 bases, leaving 17 bases of the junction unmatched. CDR3 length equals 16 residues. CDR3 DNA sequence: TGTGCCAGTGGCTTTCCGGGACAGGGCAGCGGTGGGACCCAGTACTTC. Translation: CASGFPGQGSGGTQYF.

This chain joins TRBV19 and TRBJ2-7; perhaps TRBD1 as D (5 bases). Trimming took off 3 bases at V and 6 bases at J, with 9 bases between the two ends. The CDR3 consists of 12 residues. Germline V lookup: CDR1 LNHDA, CDR2 SQIVND (reference sequence). CDR3 in DNA: TGTGCCAGTAGTATCGACAGTCCCGAGCAGTACTTC. It encodes CASSIDSPEQYF.

V gene TRBV4-1 combines with J gene TRBJ1-1; no definite D call. Germline lookup yields CDR1 MGHRA and CDR2 YSYEKL. Trimming stripped 3 bases from V and 6 bases from J, with 11 bases between. The CDR3 consists of 13 residues. CDR3 sequence reads: CASSHHSGPEAFF. The CDR3 DNA sequence: TGCGCCAGCAGCCACCACAGTGGACCTGAAGCTTTCTTT.

This clonotype has more than one count but fewer than ten. The chain uses TRBV10-3 and TRBJ2-2, with 7 bases matching TRBD2. V was clipped by 2 bases and J by 4 bases; unmatched bases: 4. The germline gives CDR1 ENHRY, CDR2 SYGVKD. The CDR3 loop spans 15 amino acids. For the CDR3, the DNA is TGTGCCATCAGTGAGAGGGAGGGACCCACCGGGGAGCTGTTTTTT. It codes for CAISEREGPTGELFF.

This clonotype was detected only a few times. This chain links TRBV20-1 with TRBJ2-1, with TRBD2 matching over 8 bases. Trimming cost V 4 bases and J 7 bases; bases outside gene matches: 9. The CDR3 contains 14 residues. Germline assignment: CDR1 DFQATT and CDR2 SNEGSKA (reference sequence). In nucleotides, the CDR3 is TGCAGTGCTATCGGCGGGAGGAGGGAGAATGAGCAGTTCTTC. Translating gives CSAIGGRRENEQFF.

The chain is built from TRBV15 and TRBJ2-1, with 8 bases fitting TRBD2. With 3 bases clipped from V and 5 bases from J, the junction kept 6 bases outside the gene matches. CDR1 LNHNV and CDR2 YYDKDF come from the germline V gene (reference sequence). The CDR3 totals 15 residues. CDR3 bases: TGTGCCACCAGCAGGGGGACTAGTGGAAACAATGAGCAGTTCTTC. Translation gives CATSRGTSGNNEQFF.

CDR3 region: CASTGDTPREKLFF. The CDR3 DNA sequence: TGTGCCAGCACCGGGGACACCCCACGGGAAAAACTGTTTTTT. The V and J genes are TRBV7-6 and TRBJ1-4, with D possibly matching TRBD1 (6 bases). CDR1 is SGHVS, CDR2 FNYEAQ, per germline. The CDR3 covers 14 residues. Trimming left V 7 bases short and J 8 bases short, with 17 bases between.

CDR3 in amino acids: CASSPTGFDEQYF. CDR3 in DNA: TGCGCCAGCAGCCCGACAGGGTTCGATGAGCAGTACTTC. The rearrangement uses TRBV4-1 and TRBJ2-7; TRBD1 aligns across 7 bases. V lost 4 bases to trimming and J lost 7 bases; unmatched junction nucleotides: 7. Looked up from germline, CDR1 is MGHRA and CDR2 is YSYEKL. This CDR3 has 13 amino acids.

The chain recombines TRBV6-6 with TRBJ1-2; 7 nucleotides line up with TRBD1. The length of the CDR3 is 12 residues. The V segment lost 6 bases and the J segment 10 bases; nucleotides outside the gene matches: 8. Germline CDR1 MNHNY, CDR2 SVGAGI (reference sequence). The CDR3 here is CASRPGTDDYTF. CDR3 in DNA: TGTGCCAGCAGACCCGGGACAGACGACTACACCTTC.

The genes are TRBV5-1 and TRBJ2-1; D not certain. In germline, CDR1 is SGHRS, CDR2 YFSETQ. The CDR3 runs to 14 residues. Trimming stripped 1 base from V and 5 bases from J, with 10 bases between. The CDR3 DNA follows: TGCGCCAGCAGCTTGTCGCGTGAGCACAATGAGCAGTTCTTC. It codes for CASSLSREHNEQFF.

The chain employs TRBV20-1 and TRBJ1-6; D remains unclear. The length of the CDR3 is 16 residues. V shed 3 bases and J shed 3 bases, with 15 bases lying between them. Germline loops: CDR1 DFQATT, CDR2 SNEGSKA (reference sequence). The DNA of the CDR3 is TGCAGTGCTAGTCATCGGCGGCCCTACTATAATTCACCCCTCCACTTT. Its translation is CSASHRRPYYNSPLHF.

The chain carries TRBV9 and TRBJ2-3, with D perhaps matching TRBD1 (6 bases). V was trimmed by 0 bases and J by 4 bases, leaving 9 bases between them. From germline, CDR1 is SGDLS and CDR2 YYNGEE. This CDR3 has 14 residues. The CDR3 DNA sequence: TGTGCCAGCAGCGTAGAGGCAGGGGCAGATACGCAGTATTTT. Protein product: CASSVEAGADTQYF.

The CDR3 is CASSVPGQSYEQYF. In DNA form, the CDR3 reads TGTGCCAGCAGCGTTCCGGGACAGAGCTACGAGCAGTACTTC. The J gene is TRBJ2-7, the V gene TRBV7-9; 7 nucleotides line up with TRBD1. The trim removed 5 bases at V and 3 bases at J, leaving 7 bases unmatched. The CDR3 runs 14 residues. Germline V gives CDR1 SEHNR, CDR2 FQNEAQ (reference sequence).

The chain carries TRBV11-3 and TRBJ2-1; 9 nucleotides line up with TRBD1. The trim removed 3 bases at V and 6 bases at J, leaving 15 bases unmatched. This CDR3 has 18 amino acids. Germline V gene sequence: CDR1 SGHNT, CDR2 YENEEA. CDR3 in amino acids: CASSFGFRTGEFSNEQFF. The CDR3 region has the DNA TGTGCCAGCAGCTTCGGGTTTAGGACAGGGGAGTTTTCCAATGAGCAGTTCTTC.

The CDR3 DNA reads TGTGCCAGCATGTTTGTTAGGACCGCGGGGGAGCTGTTTTTT. Translated: CASMFVRTAGELFF. The J gene is TRBJ2-2, the V gene TRBV28; D is undetermined. CDR1 is MDHEN, CDR2 SYDVKM, per germline. Trimming cost V 7 bases and J 8 bases, with 17 bases left between them. CDR3 length equals 14 residues.